This TCR beta chain was obtained from a study of cytomegalovirus exposure and HLA in healthy donors. CDR1 LNHDA and CDR2 SQIVND come from the germline V gene (reference sequence). Between the trimmed V and J ends, which lost 5 bases and 6 bases, there was a span of 17 bases. The CDR3 has 14 amino acids. General observations from the study: Researchers reported from a later analysis that most CMV-associated TCR beta chains appeared HLA-restricted. A list of more than 150 TCR beta chains associated with cytomegalovirus was given. CMV antigen specificity of three CMV-associated chains was confirmed in vitro. What a later analysis reportedly showed was that an Asian-associated ancestry cluster had fewer N-insertions than the roughly 670-donor mean.

About this clone itself: No antigen is known for it.

Primers included in the PCR were 60 Vbeta and 13 Jbeta primers. TCRdb's copy holds only in-frame clones and misses some; the assay was immunoSEQ multiplex PCR. The table lists 200,000 to 250,000 clones, 75% to 85% of them singletons. Sample: PBMCs. J is TRBJ2-7 and V is TRBV19; tentatively, D is TRBD2 (6 bases). This receptor was taken from a middle-aged woman in good health and CMV-seronegative. CDR3 protein: CASSPLTRLGEQYF. The CDR3, as DNA: TGTGCCAGTAGTCCTCTGACTCGACTAGGCGAGCAGTACTTC.